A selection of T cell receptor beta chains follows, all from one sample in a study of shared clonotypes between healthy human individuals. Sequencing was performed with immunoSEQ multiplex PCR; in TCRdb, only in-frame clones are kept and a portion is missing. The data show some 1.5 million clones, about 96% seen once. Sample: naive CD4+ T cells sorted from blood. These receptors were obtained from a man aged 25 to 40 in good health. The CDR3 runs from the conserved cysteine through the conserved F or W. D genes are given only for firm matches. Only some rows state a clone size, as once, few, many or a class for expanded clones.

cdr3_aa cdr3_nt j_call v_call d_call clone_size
CASSEGLAETYEQYF TGTGCCAGCAGTGAGGGACTAGCCGAAACCTACGAGCAGTACTTC TRBJ2-7 TRBV2 TRBD2 -
CAIGDREETQYF TGTGCCATCGGGGACAGGGAGGAGACCCAGTACTTC TRBJ2-5 TRBV10-3 TRBD1 -
CARSLVRCGYEQYF TGTGCCAGAAGCTTGGTGCGGTGCGGGTACGAGCAGTACTTC TRBJ2-7 TRBV5-3 - -
CASSRTGQGEYF TGTGCCAGCAGCCGAACCGGACAGGGGGAGTATTTT TRBJ2-3 TRBV11-2 TRBD1 -
CASSLFLAGAYEQYF TGTGCCAGCAGTTTGTTTCTAGCGGGAGCCTACGAGCAGTACTTC TRBJ2-7 TRBV28 TRBD2 -
CASSPRTGRVGEQYF TGTGCCAGCAGCCCTCGGACAGGCAGGGTGGGGGAGCAGTACTTC TRBJ2-7 TRBV13 TRBD1 -
CASSFTSPYIPNYGYTF TGTGCCAGCAGCTTTACTAGCCCATACATTCCCAACTATGGCTACACCTTC TRBJ1-2 TRBV5-5 - -
CAISESPYQETQYF TGTGCCATCAGTGAATCTCCGTACCAAGAGACCCAGTACTTC TRBJ2-5 TRBV10-3 - -
CASSLVGVGNQPQHF TGTGCCAGCAGCTTAGTTGGGGTCGGCAATCAGCCCCAGCATTTT TRBJ1-5 TRBV7-9 - -
CASSNRRRGDEKLFF TGTGCCAGTAGTAACCGACGGCGGGGTGATGAAAAACTGTTTTTT TRBJ1-4 TRBV19 - -
CAWKWGLETQYF TGTGCCTGGAAGTGGGGGCTGGAGACCCAGTACTTC TRBJ2-5 TRBV30 - -
CASSSPGTSTYEQYF TGTGCCAGCAGTTCCCCCGGGACTAGCACCTACGAGCAGTACTTC TRBJ2-7 TRBV28 TRBD2 -
CASSRLTNTGELFF TGTGCCAGCAGTCGCCTCACGAACACCGGGGAGCTGTTTTTT TRBJ2-2 TRBV6-5 - -
CASSIAGGGYEQYF TGTGCCAGCAGCATAGCGGGAGGGGGCTACGAGCAGTACTTC TRBJ2-7 TRBV2 TRBD2 -
CASSFRDLSSKETQYF TGCGCCAGCAGCTTCCGGGACCTTAGCTCCAAAGAGACCCAGTACTTC TRBJ2-5 TRBV5-1 - -
CASSQGTGHSGPQHF TGCGCCAGCAGCCAAGGGACAGGGCATAGCGGTCCCCAGCATTTT TRBJ1-5 TRBV4-1 TRBD1 -
CASSPLSGANVLTF TGTGCCAGCTCACCCCTCTCTGGGGCCAACGTCCTGACTTTC TRBJ2-6 TRBV18 - few
CASSQEQGLQQFF TGCGCCAGCAGCCAAGAACAGGGGCTTCAGCAGTTCTTC TRBJ2-1 TRBV4-1 TRBD1 -
CASTNPQGYYGYTF TGTGCCAGCACGAACCCACAGGGTTACTATGGCTACACCTTC TRBJ1-2 TRBV5-5 - -
CAIRKGDGTYEQYF TGTGCCATCCGAAAAGGGGACGGTACCTACGAGCAGTACTTC TRBJ2-7 TRBV28 - -
CATSPGTSGSTDTQYF TGTGCCACCAGCCCTGGGACTAGCGGAAGCACAGATACGCAGTATTTT TRBJ2-3 TRBV15 TRBD2 once
CASGRETGNSYNEQFF TGTGCCAGCGGAAGAGAGACAGGGAACTCCTACAATGAGCAGTTCTTC TRBJ2-1 TRBV7-2 TRBD1 -
CASEGSPLYNEQFF TGTGCCAGCGAGGGCAGTCCCTTGTACAATGAGCAGTTCTTC TRBJ2-1 TRBV7-2 - -
CASSLVGQGNNEQFF TGTGCCAGCAGCTTAGTTGGACAGGGTAACAATGAGCAGTTCTTC TRBJ2-1 TRBV7-2 TRBD1 -
CASSNRQGLSSQPQHF TGTGCCAGTAGTAATAGACAGGGCCTGTCATCTCAGCCCCAGCATTTT TRBJ1-5 TRBV19 TRBD1 -
CTTRASLQETQYF TGCACCACTCGTGCTAGCCTTCAAGAGACCCAGTACTTC TRBJ2-5 TRBV29-1 - -
CASSFTGTYEQYF TGTGCCAGCAGCTTCACCGGGACCTACGAGCAGTACTTC TRBJ2-7 TRBV7-2 - -
CATRRDTNYGYTF TGTGCCACCCGAAGAGACACAAACTATGGCTACACCTTC TRBJ1-2 TRBV7-8 - -
CASRAGVYEQYF TGCGCCAGCAGAGCAGGGGTTTACGAGCAGTACTTC TRBJ2-7 TRBV10-2 - -
CASPISPLHF TGTGCCAGCCCAATCTCACCCCTCCACTTT TRBJ1-6 TRBV14 - -
CASSRQPPYEQYF TGTGCCAGCAGTCGCCAGCCCCCCTACGAGCAGTACTTC TRBJ2-7 TRBV2 - -
CASSARGTWNYGYTF TGTGCCAGCAGCGCCCGGGGGACTTGGAACTATGGCTACACCTTC TRBJ1-2 TRBV14 - -
CASSPSGQVEQPQHF TGTGCCAGCAGCCCCTCGGGGCAGGTGGAGCAGCCCCAGCATTTT TRBJ1-5 TRBV7-8 - once
CASSEGMGEQFF TGTGCCAGCAGTGAAGGAATGGGTGAGCAGTTCTTC TRBJ2-1 TRBV6-1 - -
CASSAERLGGIKPDTQYF TGCGCCAGCAGCGCGGAAAGACTAGGCGGAATTAAGCCAGATACGCAGTATTTT TRBJ2-3 TRBV5-1 - -
CASSYSKGGNQPQHF TGTGCCAGCAGTTACTCGAAGGGGGGCAATCAGCCCCAGCATTTT TRBJ1-5 TRBV6-6 - -
CASSLGSGLAAYNEQFF TGTGCCAGCAGCTTGGGGTCCGGACTAGCGGCCTACAATGAGCAGTTCTTC TRBJ2-1 TRBV11-2 TRBD2 -
CASSPWTGVASGANVLTF TGCGCCAGCAGCCCATGGACAGGGGTTGCCTCTGGGGCCAACGTCCTGACTTTC TRBJ2-6 TRBV4-1 TRBD1 -
CASSYRTADQETQYF TGTGCCAGCAGCTACCGGACAGCTGACCAAGAGACCCAGTACTTC TRBJ2-5 TRBV11-3 - -
CASSLVGRGSYGYTF TGTGCCAGCAGCTTGGTCGGCAGGGGTTCCTATGGCTACACCTTC TRBJ1-2 TRBV5-4 - -
CASSDLAGGWTDTQYF TGTGCCAGCAGCGATTTAGCGGGAGGTTGGACAGATACGCAGTATTTT TRBJ2-3 TRBV5-6 TRBD2 -
CASGRTANTGELFF TGTGCCAGCGGTCGGACAGCTAACACCGGGGAGCTGTTTTTT TRBJ2-2 TRBV7-3 - -
CASSDGGDGNTIYF TGCGCCAGCAGCGACGGGGGAGATGGAAACACCATATATTTT TRBJ1-3 TRBV5-1 - -
CASSRGQGYEQYF TGCGCCAGCAGCAGGGGACAGGGTTACGAGCAGTACTTC TRBJ2-7 TRBV5-1 TRBD1 -
CASSLTRRGHEQYF TGTGCCAGCAGTCTAACTCGCAGGGGACACGAGCAGTACTTC TRBJ2-7 TRBV6-6 - -
CASSSGFYEQYF TGTGCCAGCAGCTCCGGGTTTTACGAGCAGTACTTC TRBJ2-7 TRBV5-6 - -